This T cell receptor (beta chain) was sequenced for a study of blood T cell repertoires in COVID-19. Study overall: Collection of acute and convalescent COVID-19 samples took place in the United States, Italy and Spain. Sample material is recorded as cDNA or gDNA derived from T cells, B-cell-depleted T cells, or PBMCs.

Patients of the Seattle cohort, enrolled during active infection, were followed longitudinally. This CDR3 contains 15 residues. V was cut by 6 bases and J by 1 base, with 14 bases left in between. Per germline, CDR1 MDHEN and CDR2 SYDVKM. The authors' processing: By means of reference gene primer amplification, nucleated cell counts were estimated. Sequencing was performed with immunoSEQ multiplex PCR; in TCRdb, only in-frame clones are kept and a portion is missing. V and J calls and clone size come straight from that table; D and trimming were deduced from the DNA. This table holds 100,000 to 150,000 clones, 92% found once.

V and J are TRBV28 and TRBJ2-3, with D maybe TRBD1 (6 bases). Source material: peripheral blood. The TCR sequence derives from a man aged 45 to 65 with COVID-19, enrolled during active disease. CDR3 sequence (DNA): TGTGCCAGCAGACTCTTCCCAGGGGGCACAGATACGCAGTATTTT. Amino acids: CASRLFPGGTDTQYF.